Listed below are T cell receptor beta chains from one sample, sequenced in a study of beta chain features in type 1 diabetes. Generated by immunoSEQ multiplex PCR, the TCRdb table keeps only in-frame clones and is missing some. The data show around 240,000 clones, 16% seen once. Source material: naive CD4+ T cells from blood. Receptors originate from a man aged 25 to 40 with type 1 diabetes. CDR3s include the opening cysteine and the closing phenylalanine or tryptophan. Fields, in order: V gene, clone size, J gene, D gene, CDR3 protein, CDR3 DNA. A D gene is named only where the DNA matches it firmly. The size of a clone is reported for some rows only, either as once, few or many, or as a class for expanded clones.

>TRBV7-2|-|TRBJ2-3|-
CASSLVGGSTDTQYF
TGTGCCAGCAGCTTAGTAGGCGGTAGCACAGATACGCAGTATTTT
>TRBV7-2|few|TRBJ2-3|-
CASSGNRGDTQYF
TGTGCCAGCAGCGGAAATCGGGGGGATACGCAGTATTTT
>TRBV7-2|few|TRBJ1-2|-
CASSREIGGYTF
TGTGCCAGCAGCCGCGAAATTGGAGGCTACACCTTC
>TRBV29-1|few|TRBJ2-2|-
CSVSHPSDTGELFF
TGCAGCGTCTCTCACCCTAGCGACACCGGGGAGCTGTTTTTT
>TRBV7-9|once|TRBJ2-5|-
CASSLRPQETQYF
TGTGCCAGCAGCCTCAGGCCCCAAGAGACCCAGTACTTC
>TRBV15|-|TRBJ2-7|-
CATSRERDGVPYEQYF
TGTGCCACCAGCAGAGAACGGGACGGGGTCCCCTACGAGCAGTACTTC
>TRBV5-4|few|TRBJ2-1|TRBD2
CASSFPGLGPYNEQFF
TGTGCCAGCAGCTTTCCGGGACTAGGTCCCTACAATGAGCAGTTCTTC
>TRBV14|few|TRBJ1-4|-
CASSPRRPDEKLFF
TGTGCCAGCAGTCCGCGTCGACCGGATGAAAAACTGTTTTTT
>TRBV25-1|-|TRBJ1-2|-
CASSDIRGGYTF
TGTGCCAGCAGTGATATAAGGGGTGGCTACACCTTC
>TRBV4-3|-|TRBJ2-3|TRBD2
CASSYRLAGSTDTQYF
TGCGCCAGCAGCTACCGACTAGCGGGGAGCACAGATACGCAGTATTTT